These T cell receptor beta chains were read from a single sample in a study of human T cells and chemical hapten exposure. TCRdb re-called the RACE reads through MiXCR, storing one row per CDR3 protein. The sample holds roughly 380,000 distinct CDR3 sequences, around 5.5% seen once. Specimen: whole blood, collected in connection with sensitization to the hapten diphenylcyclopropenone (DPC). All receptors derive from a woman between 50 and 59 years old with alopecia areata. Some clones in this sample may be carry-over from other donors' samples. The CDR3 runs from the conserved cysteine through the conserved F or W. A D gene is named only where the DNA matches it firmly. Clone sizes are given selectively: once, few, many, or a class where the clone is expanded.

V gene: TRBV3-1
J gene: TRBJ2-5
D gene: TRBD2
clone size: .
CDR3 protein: CASMIAGQETQYF
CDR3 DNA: TGTGCCAGCATGATAGCGGGACAAGAGACCCAGTACTTC

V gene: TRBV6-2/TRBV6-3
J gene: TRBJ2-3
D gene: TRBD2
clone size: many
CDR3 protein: CASSYSKAGVDRDTQYF
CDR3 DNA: TGTGCCAGCAGTTACTCGAAAGCGGGAGTTGATCGGGATACGCAGTATTTT

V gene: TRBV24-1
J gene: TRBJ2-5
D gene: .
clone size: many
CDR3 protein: CATSRGETQYF
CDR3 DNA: TGTGCCACCAGTCGGGGTGAGACCCAGTACTTC

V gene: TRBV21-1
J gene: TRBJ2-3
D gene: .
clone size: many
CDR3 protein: CASSKAGRRGDTQYF
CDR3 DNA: TGTGCCAGCAGCAAAGCGGGCCGGCGGGGAGATACGCAGTATTTT

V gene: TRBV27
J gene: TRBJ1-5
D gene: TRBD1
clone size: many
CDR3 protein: CASINRDRVNQPQHF
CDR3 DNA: TGTGCCAGCATTAACCGGGACAGGGTCAATCAGCCCCAGCATTTT

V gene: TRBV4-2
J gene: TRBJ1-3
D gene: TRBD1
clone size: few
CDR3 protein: CASSQALGQGHGNTIYF
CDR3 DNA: TGTGCCAGCAGCCAGGCCCTCGGACAGGGTCATGGAAACACCATATATTTT

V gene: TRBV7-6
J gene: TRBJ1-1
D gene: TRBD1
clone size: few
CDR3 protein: CASSSWDRVNTEAFF
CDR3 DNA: TGTGCCAGCAGCAGCTGGGACAGGGTCAACACTGAAGCTTTCTTT

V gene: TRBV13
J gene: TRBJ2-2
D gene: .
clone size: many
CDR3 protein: CASSYPSEGSYTGELFF
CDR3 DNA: TGTGCCAGCAGCTACCCCTCGGAGGGGAGCTACACCGGGGAGCTGTTTTTT

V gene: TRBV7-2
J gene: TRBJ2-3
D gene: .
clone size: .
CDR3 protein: CASSPFRTDTQYF
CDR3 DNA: TGTGCCAGCAGCCCCTTCCGCACAGATACGCAGTATTTT

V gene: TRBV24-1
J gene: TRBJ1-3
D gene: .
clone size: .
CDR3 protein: CATSPGTTGNTIYF
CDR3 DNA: TGTGCCACCAGTCCCGGGACAACTGGAAACACCATATATTTT

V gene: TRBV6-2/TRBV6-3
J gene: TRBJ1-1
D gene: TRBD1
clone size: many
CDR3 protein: CASSLTGRTEAFF
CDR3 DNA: TGTGCCAGCAGTTTGACAGGGCGGACTGAAGCTTTCTTT

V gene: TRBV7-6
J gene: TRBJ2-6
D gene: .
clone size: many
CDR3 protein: CASSLGRSSGANVLTF
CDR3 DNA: TGTGCCAGCAGCCTCGGACGCAGCTCTGGGGCCAACGTCCTGACTTTC

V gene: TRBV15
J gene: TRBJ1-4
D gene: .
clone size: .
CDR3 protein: CATSPRGTNEKLFF
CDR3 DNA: TGTGCCACCAGCCCCCGAGGGACTAATGAAAAACTGTTTTTT

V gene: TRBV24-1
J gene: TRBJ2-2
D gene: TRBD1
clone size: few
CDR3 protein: CATAGTANTGELFF
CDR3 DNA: TGTGCCACCGCAGGGACAGCGAACACCGGGGAGCTGTTTTTT

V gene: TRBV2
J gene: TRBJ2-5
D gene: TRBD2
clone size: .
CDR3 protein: CASSEGSGAYQETQYF
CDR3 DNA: TGTGCCAGCAGTGAAGGGAGCGGGGCGTACCAAGAGACCCAGTACTTC

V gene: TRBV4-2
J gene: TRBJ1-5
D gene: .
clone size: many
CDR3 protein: CASPKLCIGDQPQHF
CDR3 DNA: TGTGCCAGCCCTAAGTTATGTATAGGCGATCAGCCCCAGCATTTT

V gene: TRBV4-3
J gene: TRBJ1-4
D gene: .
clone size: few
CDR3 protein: CASSQEGSNEKLFF
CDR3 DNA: TGCGCCAGCAGCCAAGAAGGCAGCAATGAAAAACTGTTTTTT

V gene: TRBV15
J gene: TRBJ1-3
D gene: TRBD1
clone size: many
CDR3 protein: CATSSRDSGNTIYF
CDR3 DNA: TGTGCCACCAGCAGCCGGGACAGTGGAAACACCATATATTTT

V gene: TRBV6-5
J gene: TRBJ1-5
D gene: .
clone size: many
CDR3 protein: CASSRARGAEPQHF
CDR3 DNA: TGTGCCAGCAGTCGCGCGAGGGGCGCGGAGCCCCAGCATTTT

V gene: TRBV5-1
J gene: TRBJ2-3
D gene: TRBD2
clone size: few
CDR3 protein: CASSQLAGGQDTQYF
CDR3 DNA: TGCGCCAGCAGCCAATTAGCGGGGGGCCAGGATACGCAGTATTTT

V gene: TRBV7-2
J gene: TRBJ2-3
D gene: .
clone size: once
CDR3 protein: CSSSLGGALTDTQYF
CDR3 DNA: TGTTCCAGCAGCTTAGGGGGGGCCCTCACAGATACGCAGTATTTT

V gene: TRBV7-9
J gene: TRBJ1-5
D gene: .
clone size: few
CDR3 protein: CASSSDGFSNQPQHF
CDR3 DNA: TGTGCCAGCAGCTCCGACGGGTTTAGCAATCAGCCCCAGCATTTT

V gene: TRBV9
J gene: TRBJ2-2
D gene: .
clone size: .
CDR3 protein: CASSVAGISNTGELFF
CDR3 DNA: TGTGCCAGCAGCGTAGCTGGTATCTCGAACACCGGGGAGCTGTTTTTT

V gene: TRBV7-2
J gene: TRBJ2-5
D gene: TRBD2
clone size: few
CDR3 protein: CASSSGSSGGVQETQYF
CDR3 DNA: TGTGCCAGCAGCTCCGGATCTAGCGGGGGGGTGCAAGAGACCCAGTACTTC

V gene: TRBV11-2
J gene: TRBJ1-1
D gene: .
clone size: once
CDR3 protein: CASSLDGGRTEAFF
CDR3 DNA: TGTGCCAGCAGCTTAGATGGGGGAAGGACTGAAGCTTTCTTT

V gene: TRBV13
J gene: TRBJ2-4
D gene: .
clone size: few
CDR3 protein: CASCTRGPKNIQYF
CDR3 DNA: TGTGCCAGCTGCACCAGGGGACCCAAAAACATTCAGTACTTC

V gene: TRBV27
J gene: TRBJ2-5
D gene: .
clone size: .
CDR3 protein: CASIAGDETQYF
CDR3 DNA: TGTGCCAGCATCGCCGGAGACGAGACCCAGTACTTC

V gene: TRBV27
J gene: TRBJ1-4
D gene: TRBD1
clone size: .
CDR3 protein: CASSQQGIGEKLFF
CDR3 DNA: TGTGCCAGCAGCCAACAGGGGATCGGTGAAAAACTGTTTTTT

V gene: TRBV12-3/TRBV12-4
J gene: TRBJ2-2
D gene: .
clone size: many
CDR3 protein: CATNRGGPNTGELFF
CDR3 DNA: TGTGCCACCAATAGGGGGGGCCCGAACACCGGGGAGCTGTTTTTT

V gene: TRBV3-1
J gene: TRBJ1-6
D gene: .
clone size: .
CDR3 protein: CASSQGFYNSPLHF
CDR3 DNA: TGTGCCAGCAGCCAAGGGTTCTATAATTCACCCCTCCACTTT

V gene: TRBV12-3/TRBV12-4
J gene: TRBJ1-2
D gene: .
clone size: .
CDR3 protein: CASSLEAVGSYTF
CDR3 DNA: TGTGCCAGCAGTCTTGAGGCCGTGGGGAGCTACACCTTC

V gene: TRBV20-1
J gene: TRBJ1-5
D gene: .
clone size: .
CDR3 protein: CSARGGSYSNQPQHF
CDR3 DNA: TGCAGTGCTAGAGGGGGGTCTTATAGCAATCAGCCCCAGCATTTT

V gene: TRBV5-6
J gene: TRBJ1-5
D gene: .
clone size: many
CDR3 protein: CASSLKTGYQPQHF
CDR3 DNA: TGTGCCAGCAGCTTGAAGACGGGATATCAGCCCCAGCATTTT

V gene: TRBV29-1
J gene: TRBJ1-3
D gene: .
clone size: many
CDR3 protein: CSVEIDRTPSGNTIYF
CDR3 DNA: TGCAGCGTTGAAATTGACCGAACTCCCTCTGGAAACACCATATATTTT

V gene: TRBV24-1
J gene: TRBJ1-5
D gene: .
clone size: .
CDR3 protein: CATSDPNGQPQHF
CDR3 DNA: TGTGCCACCAGTGACCCTAATGGCCAGCCCCAGCATTTT

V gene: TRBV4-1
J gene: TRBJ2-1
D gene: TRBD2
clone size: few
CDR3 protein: CASSHLKSRTSGRRTSYNEQFF
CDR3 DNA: TGCGCCAGCAGCCACCTGAAGAGTCGGACTAGCGGGCGACGGACCTCCTACAATGAGCAGTTCTTC

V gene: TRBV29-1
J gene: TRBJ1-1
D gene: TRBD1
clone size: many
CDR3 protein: CSVVQGAGGTEAFF
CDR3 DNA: TGCAGCGTTGTTCAGGGGGCTGGGGGCACTGAAGCTTTCTTT

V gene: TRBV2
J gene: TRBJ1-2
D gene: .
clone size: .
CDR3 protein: CASGRTATVDYGYTF
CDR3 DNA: TGTGCCAGCGGGAGGACAGCGACCGTAGACTATGGCTACACCTTC

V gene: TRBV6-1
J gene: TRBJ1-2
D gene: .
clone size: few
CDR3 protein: CASSISDTANYGYTF
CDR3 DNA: TGTGCCAGCAGCATTTCGGACACAGCTAACTATGGCTACACCTTC

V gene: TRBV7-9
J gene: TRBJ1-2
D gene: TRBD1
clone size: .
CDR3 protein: CASSLVGGDRGNGYTF
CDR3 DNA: TGTGCCAGCAGCTTGGTCGGCGGGGACAGGGGCAATGGCTACACCTTC

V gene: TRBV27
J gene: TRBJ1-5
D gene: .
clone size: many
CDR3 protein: CASSLSTNQPQHF
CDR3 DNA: TGTGCCAGCAGTTTATCCACAAATCAGCCCCAGCATTTT

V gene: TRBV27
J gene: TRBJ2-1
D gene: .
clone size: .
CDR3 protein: CASSFFGTQGGNEQFF
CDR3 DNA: TGTGCCAGCAGTTTTTTCGGGACCCAGGGGGGCAATGAGCAGTTCTTC

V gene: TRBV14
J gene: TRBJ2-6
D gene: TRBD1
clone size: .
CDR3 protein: CASSQILQGAPPGANVLTF
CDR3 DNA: TGTGCCAGCAGCCAAATCTTACAGGGGGCCCCCCCTGGGGCCAACGTCCTGACTTTC

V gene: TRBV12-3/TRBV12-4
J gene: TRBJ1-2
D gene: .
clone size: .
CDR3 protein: CASSQTQGFDGYTF
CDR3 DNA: TGTGCCAGCAGCCAGACACAGGGTTTTGACGGCTACACCTTC

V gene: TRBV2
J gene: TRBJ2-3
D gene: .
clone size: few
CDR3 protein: CATQSSATDTQYF
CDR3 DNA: TGTGCCACCCAAAGTTCGGCCACAGATACGCAGTATTTT

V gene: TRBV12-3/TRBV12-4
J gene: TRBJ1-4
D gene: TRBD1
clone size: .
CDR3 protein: CASSPDRGLINEKLFF
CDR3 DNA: TGTGCCAGCAGTCCCGACAGGGGGCTTATTAATGAAAAACTGTTTTTT

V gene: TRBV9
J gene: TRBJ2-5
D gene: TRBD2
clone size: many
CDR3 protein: CASSTGLAGVGETQYF
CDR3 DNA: TGTGCCAGCAGCACCGGACTAGCGGGAGTCGGAGAGACCCAGTACTTC

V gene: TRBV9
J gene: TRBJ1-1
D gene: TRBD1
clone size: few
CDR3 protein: CASSTHTGGTEAFF
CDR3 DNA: TGTGCCAGCAGCACACATACAGGGGGGACTGAAGCTTTCTTT

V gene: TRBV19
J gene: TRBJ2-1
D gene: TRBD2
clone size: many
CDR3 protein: CASSSSSGTSSYNEQFF
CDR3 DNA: TGTGCCAGTAGTTCTTCTAGCGGGACGAGCTCCTACAATGAGCAGTTCTTC

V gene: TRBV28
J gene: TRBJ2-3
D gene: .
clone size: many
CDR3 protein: CASSEGNGRDTQYF
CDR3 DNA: TGTGCCAGCAGTGAGGGGAATGGGAGAGATACGCAGTATTTT

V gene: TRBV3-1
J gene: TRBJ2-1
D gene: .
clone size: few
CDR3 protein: CASSQKEVSPFNEQFF
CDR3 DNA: TGTGCCAGCAGCCAAAAGGAAGTATCCCCCTTTAATGAGCAGTTCTTC

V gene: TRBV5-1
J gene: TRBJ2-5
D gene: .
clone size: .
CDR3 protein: CASSVAGEKGETQYF
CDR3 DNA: TGCGCCAGCAGCGTGGCAGGGGAGAAGGGAGAGACCCAGTACTTC

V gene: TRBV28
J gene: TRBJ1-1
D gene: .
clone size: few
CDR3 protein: CASSSNRDAFF
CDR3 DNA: TGTGCCAGCAGTTCTAACAGGGACGCTTTCTTT

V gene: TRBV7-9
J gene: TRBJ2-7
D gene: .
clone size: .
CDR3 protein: CASSWDSSLEQYF
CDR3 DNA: TGTGCCAGCAGCTGGGACTCGTCACTTGAGCAGTACTTC

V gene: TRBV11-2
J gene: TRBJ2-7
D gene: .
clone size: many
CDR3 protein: CASSLGPNYEQYF
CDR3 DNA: TGTGCCAGCAGCTTAGGGCCCAACTACGAGCAGTACTTC

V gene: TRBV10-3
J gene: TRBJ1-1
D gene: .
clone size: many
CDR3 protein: CAISESTGRAMNTEAFF
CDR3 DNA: TGTGCCATCAGTGAGTCGACGGGGAGGGCCATGAACACTGAAGCTTTCTTT

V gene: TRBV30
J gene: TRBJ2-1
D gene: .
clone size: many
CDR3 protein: CAWSSIDIDEQFF
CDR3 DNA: TGTGCCTGGAGTTCAATAGATATCGATGAGCAGTTCTTC

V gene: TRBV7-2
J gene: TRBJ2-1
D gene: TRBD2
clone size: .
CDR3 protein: CASSSSLAGGRNEQFF
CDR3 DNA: TGTGCCAGCAGCTCGTCACTAGCGGGAGGGAGGAATGAGCAGTTCTTC

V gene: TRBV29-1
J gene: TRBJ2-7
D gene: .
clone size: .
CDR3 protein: CSVVSGPYEQYF
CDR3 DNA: TGCAGCGTTGTTTCAGGACCCTACGAGCAGTACTTC